This T cell receptor (beta chain) was recovered during a study of cytomegalovirus exposure and HLA in healthy donors. Study-level background: Early released data comprised tens of millions of unique TCRs from HLA-typed donors.

The PCR employed 60 Vbeta primers together with 13 Jbeta primers. TCRdb keeps only in-frame clones here, not all; method: immunoSEQ multiplex PCR. The top ten clones hold approximately 9.9% of a sample with 80,000 to 100,000 clones, around 75% of them seen once. Germline V gene data show CDR1 as MDHEN and CDR2 as SYDVKM. CDR3 length: 13 amino acids. V was trimmed by 6 bases and J by 8 bases, leaving 14 bases between them. The receptor was isolated from a man between 18 and 35 years old in good health and CMV-seropositive. Input material: PBMCs. The V gene is TRBV28, the J gene TRBJ2-1; D may be TRBD1 (6 bases). CDR3 protein: CASSPLQGYEQFF. In nucleotides, the CDR3 is TGTGCCAGCAGCCCACTTCAGGGGTATGAGCAGTTCTTC.